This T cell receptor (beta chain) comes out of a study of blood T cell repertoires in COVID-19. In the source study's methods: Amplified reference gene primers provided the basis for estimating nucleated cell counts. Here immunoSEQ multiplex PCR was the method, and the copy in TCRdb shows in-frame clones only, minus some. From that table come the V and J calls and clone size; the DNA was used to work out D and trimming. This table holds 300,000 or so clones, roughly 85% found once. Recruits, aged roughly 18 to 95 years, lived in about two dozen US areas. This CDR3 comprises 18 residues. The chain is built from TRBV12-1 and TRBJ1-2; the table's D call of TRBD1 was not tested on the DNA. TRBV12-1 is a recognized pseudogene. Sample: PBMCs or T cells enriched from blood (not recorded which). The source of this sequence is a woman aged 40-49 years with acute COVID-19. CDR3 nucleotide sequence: TGTGCCAGCAGCTTTGCTAAACTGACAGGGGCTCCCCTCTATGGCTACACCTTC. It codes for CASSFAKLTGAPLYGYTF.